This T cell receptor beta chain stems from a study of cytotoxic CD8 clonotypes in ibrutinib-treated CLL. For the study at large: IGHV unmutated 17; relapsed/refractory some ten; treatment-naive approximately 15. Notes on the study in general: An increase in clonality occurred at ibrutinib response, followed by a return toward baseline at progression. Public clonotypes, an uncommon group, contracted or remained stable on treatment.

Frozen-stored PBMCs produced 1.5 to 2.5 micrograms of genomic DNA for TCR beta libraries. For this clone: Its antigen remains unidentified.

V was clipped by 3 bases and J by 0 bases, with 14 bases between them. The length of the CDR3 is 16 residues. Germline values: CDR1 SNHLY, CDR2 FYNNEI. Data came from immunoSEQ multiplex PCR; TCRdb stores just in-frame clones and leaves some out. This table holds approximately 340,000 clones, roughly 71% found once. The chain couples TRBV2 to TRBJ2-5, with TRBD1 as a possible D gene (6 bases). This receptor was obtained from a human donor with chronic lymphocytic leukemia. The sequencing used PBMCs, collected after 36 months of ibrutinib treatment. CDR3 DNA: TGTGCCAGCAGTGACGGGACAATCCAGTACCAAGAGACCCAGTACTTC. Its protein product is CASSDGTIQYQETQYF.